These 27 T cell receptor beta chains came from one sample sequenced in a study of cytomegalovirus exposure and HLA in healthy donors. PCR was performed using 60 Vbeta and 13 Jbeta primers. Assay used: immunoSEQ multiplex PCR; TCRdb lists only in-frame clones, some missing. This table has 150,000 to 200,000 clones, more than 60% appearing once. Sequencing was performed on PBMCs. The origin of the receptors is a young man in good health and CMV-seropositive.

The rearrangement uses TRBV10-1 and TRBJ2-7, with D perhaps TRBD1 (5 bases). Trimming removed 3 bases from V and 3 bases from J, with 15 bases in between. This CDR3 has 15 residues. Germline V gives CDR1 WNHNN, CDR2 SYGVQD (reference sequence). The CDR3 DNA reads as TGCGCCAGCAGTGACCCCTCGCAGGGAAACTACGAGCAGTACTTC. It specifies CASSDPSQGNYEQYF.

The V and J genes are TRBV2 and TRBJ2-7, with 7 bases lining up with TRBD1. Germline V gene sequence: CDR1 SNHLY, CDR2 FYNNEI. The CDR3 runs 14 residues. V shed 7 bases and J 0 bases; nucleotides not matched to a gene: 6. The CDR3 DNA reads TGTGCCAGCACCCAACAGGGGCCCTCCTACGAGCAGTACTTC. Protein sequence: CASTQQGPSYEQYF.

V gene TRBV19 combines with J gene TRBJ2-7; TRBD1 agrees at 8 bases. The CDR3 is 13 amino acids. Germline CDR1 reads LNHDA; CDR2 reads SQIVND (reference sequence). V trimming: 4 bases; J trimming: 5 bases; junction bases outside the gene matches: 4. In nucleotides, the CDR3 is TGTGCCAGTAGTAAGACAGGGGCCAACGAGCAGTACTTC. This translates into CASSKTGANEQYF.

The V call is TRBV5-4, the J call TRBJ2-1, with 8 positions matching TRBD2. The CDR3 spans 15 residues. The germline gives CDR1 SGHNT, CDR2 YYREEE (reference sequence). Trimming cost V 2 bases and J 15 bases; bases outside gene matches: 16. Written as DNA, the CDR3 is TGTGCCAGCAGCTTACCGGGAGGGGAAGCCACTAGGGTGTTCTTC. Residues: CASSLPGGEATRVFF. Drawing the rest from reference TRBV5-4 and TRBJ2-1, the complete variable domain is ETGVTQSPTHLIKTRGQQVTLRCSSQSGHNTVSWYQQALGQGPQFIFQYYREEENGRGNFPPRFSGLQFPNYSSELNVNALELDDSALYLCASSLPGGEATRVFFGPGTRLTVL.

This clone occurred once. The gene calls are TRBV29-1 and TRBJ2-1; perhaps TRBD2 as D (6 bases). Germline V CDR1 and CDR2: SQVTM, ANQGSEA. The CDR3 is made up of 13 amino acids. The V and J ends lost 1 base and 2 bases respectively, with 6 bases between them. CDR3 amino acids: CSVEGLAYNEQFF. In nucleotides, the CDR3 is TGCAGCGTTGAAGGACTAGCCTACAATGAGCAGTTCTTC.

The chain employs TRBV7-3 and TRBJ2-6, with D perhaps TRBD2 (5 bases). Germline-derived CDR1 and CDR2 are SGHTA and FQGTGA. The V end was cut by 3 bases, the J end by 1 base, with 13 bases between. The CDR3 consists of 17 residues. CDR3 residues: CASSFAGGSSGANVLTF. The CDR3 coding sequence is TGTGCCAGCAGCTTCGCGGGCGGTAGTTCTGGGGCCAACGTCCTGACTTTC.

CDR3 loop: CASSPGTAVIQRAFF. In DNA form, the CDR3 reads TGCGCCAGCAGCCCGGGGACAGCCGTTATCCAGCGAGCTTTCTTT. The genes are TRBV4-1 and TRBJ1-1, with TRBD1 identical over 7 bases. Germline-derived CDR1 and CDR2 are MGHRA and YSYEKL. This CDR3 is built from 15 residues. Trimming at V came to 4 bases and at J to 10 bases, leaving 15 bases not matched to a gene.

The chain joins TRBV6-5 to TRBJ1-1; D remains ambiguous. Trimming left V 6 bases short and J 4 bases short, with 15 bases between. This CDR3 spans 14 amino acids. CDR1 and CDR2 (germline): MNHEY, SVGAGI. In nucleotides, the CDR3 is TGTGCCAGCAGAACTTACGGGAGTGGCACTGAAGCTTTCTTT. The encoded protein is CASRTYGSGTEAFF.

The chain employs TRBV6-5 and TRBJ2-2; 9 bases line up with TRBD2. The CDR3 covers 16 residues. The V gene end was trimmed by 4 bases and the J gene end by 2 bases; junction bases not matched to a gene: 5. Germline CDR1 is MNHEY and CDR2 is SVGAGI. CDR3 sequence (DNA): TGTGCCAGCAGTTGGGGACTAGCTCAAAACACCGGGGAGCTGTTTTTT. It is translated as CASSWGLAQNTGELFF.

The chain links TRBV23-1 to TRBJ2-7; TRBD2 agrees at 12 bases. TRBV23-1 is an ORF, and what it does is uncertain. This CDR3 is built from 17 residues. Trimming cost V 1 base and J 0 bases; bases outside gene matches: 4. This chain's CDR3 is CASSQFRTSGNSYEQYF. The CDR3, as DNA: TGCGCCAGCAGTCAATTTCGGACTAGCGGGAACTCCTACGAGCAGTACTTC.

The rearrangement joins TRBV7-3 to TRBJ1-1, with D possibly matching TRBD1 (6 bases). The CDR3 totals 15 residues. CDR1 and CDR2 from the germline V gene are SGHTA and FQGTGA. V was pared by 1 base and J by 5 bases, with 14 bases between. This CDR3 is CASSLRGGGWTEAFF. The DNA for the CDR3 is TGTGCCAGCAGCTTAAGAGGGGGTGGGTGGACTGAAGCTTTCTTT.

The V gene is TRBV11-2, the J gene TRBJ2-5; D possibly corresponds to TRBD2 (6 bases). The CDR3 loop spans 14 amino acids. Trimming took 5 bases from V and 1 from J, leaving 11 bases between them. Germline CDR1 reads SGHAT; CDR2 reads FQNNGV. Here the CDR3 reads CASSTGLPQETQYF. Here the CDR3 DNA reads TGTGCCAGCAGCACGGGACTTCCCCAAGAGACCCAGTACTTC.

The CDR3 reads CASSQDLRGGYTF. CDR3 DNA sequence: TGCGCCAGCAGCCAAGATCTCAGGGGTGGCTACACCTTC. V usage is TRBV4-1 and J usage is TRBJ1-2, with D maybe TRBD1 (6 bases). V lost 0 bases and J 7 bases, leaving 9 bases between the germline ends. The V gene's germline CDR1 is MGHRA and CDR2 YSYEKL. The CDR3 runs 13 residues.

This chain uses TRBV30 with TRBJ1-1, with no clear D. Per the germline V gene, CDR1 is GTSNPN and CDR2 is SVGIG (reference sequence). Deletions cut 0 bases from V and 4 bases from J, with 9 bases between. There are 13 residues in the CDR3. The CDR3 DNA follows: TGTGCCTGGAGTGTCCAAGTCGGCACTGAAGCTTTCTTT. Translated: CAWSVQVGTEAFF. The full variable domain, completed using reference TRBV30 and TRBJ1-1, is SQTIHQWPATLVQPVGSPLSLECTVEGTSNPNLYWYRQAAGRGLQLLFYSVGIGQISSEVPQNLSASRPQDRQFILSSKKLLLSDSGFYLCAWSVQVGTEAFFGQGTRLTVV.

V usage is TRBV19 and J usage is TRBJ1-5; the match to TRBD1 covers 7 bases. V dropped 7 bases and J dropped 2; count of bases not matched to a gene: 14. The CDR3 runs to 17 residues. The V gene's germline CDR1 is LNHDA and CDR2 SQIVND (reference sequence). The CDR3 DNA follows: TGTGCCAGTACCGACCACCCAGGGGGAAGGCGCAATCAGCCCCAGCATTTT. This sequence encodes CASTDHPGGRRNQPQHF.

For the CDR3, the DNA is TGTGCCTCGGGGGGCAGCGAGCAGTACTTC. Its translation: CASGGSEQYF. The chain has TRBV7-9 and TRBJ2-7, with D possibly being TRBD2 (7 bases). The CDR3 extends over 10 amino acids. The V gene's germline CDR1 is SEHNR and CDR2 FQNEAQ (reference sequence). V was trimmed by 11 bases and J by 6 bases, leaving 11 bases between them.

For this clone: The sample carries other DNA sequences with the same CDR3. The rearrangement joins TRBV27 to TRBJ2-7; D perhaps matches TRBD1 (5 bases). The CDR3 totals 14 residues. Germline CDR1 and CDR2: MNHEY and SMNVEV (reference sequence). V dropped 1 base and J dropped 1 base, with 8 bases sitting between them. CDR3 nucleotides: TGTGCCAGCAGTTTATTAGCAGGGTCCTACGAGCAGTACTTC. Its protein product is CASSLLAGSYEQYF.

The chain uses TRBV12-5 and TRBJ2-5; perhaps TRBD1 as D (5 bases). V was clipped by 1 base and J by 1 base, with 10 bases between them. The V gene's germline CDR1 is LGHNT and CDR2 FRNRAP. CDR3 size: 15 residues. CDR3 region: CASGLATGVQETQYF. Here the CDR3 DNA reads TGTGCTAGTGGTTTGGCCACAGGCGTCCAAGAGACCCAGTACTTC.

Details on this clone: Compared with germline, one end of the junction differs, possibly owing to a read error. V gene TRBV9 combines with J gene TRBJ2-7; 10 bases map to TRBD1. The CDR3 loop spans 15 amino acids. Germline V gene sequence: CDR1 SGDLS, CDR2 YYNGEE. The CDR3 region has the DNA TGTGCCAGCGGCGACCGGGACAGGGGAAGAGGTGGTCTCTATTTC. It yields the protein CASGDRDRGRGGLYF.

This clone came up a few times. V is TRBV14 and J is TRBJ1-2, with TRBD1 identical over 7 bases. V gave up 2 bases and J gave up 4 bases; unmatched junction bases: 1. The CDR3 is 13 residues long. Germline V gene data show CDR1 as SGHDN and CDR2 as FVKESK. CDR3 region: CASSQPGGYGYTF. Here the CDR3 DNA reads TGTGCCAGCAGCCAACCAGGGGGCTATGGCTACACCTTC.

The chain carries TRBV5-1 and TRBJ2-7, with TRBD2 matching 13 bases. Losses at the gene ends were 0 bases for V and 1 base for J; bases not matched to a gene: 7. This CDR3 is built from 18 residues. CDR1 and CDR2 (germline): SGHRS, YFSETQ. DNA of the CDR3: TGCGCCAGCAGCTTGGAACTAGCGGGAGGGCCTCAGTCCTACGAGCAGTACTTC. Residues: CASSLELAGGPQSYEQYF.

This clone appeared once. The V and J genes are TRBV14 and TRBJ2-2; a weak D match, TRBD1 (6 bases). CDR1 is SGHDN and CDR2 is FVKESK in the germline V gene. Trimming removed 2 bases at V and 1 base at J, with 26 bases between. The CDR3 has 21 residues. Here the CDR3 DNA reads TGTGCCAGCAGCCAAACCGGGACACTCGGCATGGCGGACCTGAACACCGGGGAGCTGTTTTTT. It is translated as CASSQTGTLGMADLNTGELFF. Supplemented by reference TRBV14 and TRBJ2-2, the full variable domain reads EAGVTQFPSHSVIEKGQTVTLRCDPISGHDNLYWYRRVMGKEIKFLLHFVKESKQDESGMPNNRFLAERTGGTYSTLKVQPAELEDSGVYFCASSQTGTLGMADLNTGELFFGEGSRLTVL.

A single count supports this clone. The rearrangement uses TRBV4-1 and TRBJ2-2; D gene ambiguous. V lost 1 base, J lost 6 bases, and 6 bases lay in between. The CDR3 is made up of 13 amino acids. CDR1 MGHRA and CDR2 YSYEKL come from the germline V gene. CDR3 residues: CASSQVLAGELFF. CDR3 DNA sequence: TGCGCCAGCAGCCAAGTACTGGCCGGGGAGCTGTTTTTT.

This chain links TRBV7-6 with TRBJ1-3; D unclear. Germline lookup yields CDR1 SGHVS and CDR2 FNYEAQ. CDR3 length: 16 residues. Trimming took 2 bases from V and 4 from J, leaving 15 bases between them. In nucleotides, the CDR3 is TGTGCCAGCAGCTTATCCGGCAGTCCGGGGGGAAACACCATATATTTT. It encodes CASSLSGSPGGNTIYF.

The V call is TRBV28, the J call TRBJ1-1; no reliable D call. The CDR3 totals 14 residues. CDR1 is MDHEN and CDR2 is SYDVKM in the germline V gene. Trimming stripped 0 bases from V and 3 bases from J, with 8 bases between. DNA for the CDR3: TGTGCCAGCAGTTTATGGACCAGCGACACTGAAGCTTTCTTT. This sequence encodes CASSLWTSDTEAFF.

The rearrangement joins TRBV28 to TRBJ2-1; 8 bases are shared with TRBD1. There are 13 residues in the CDR3. Trimming took 5 bases from V and 15 from J; bases not matched to a gene: 12. Germline CDR1 is MDHEN and CDR2 is SYDVKM. The CDR3 protein is CASSPTGACSTFF. The CDR3 nucleotides are TGTGCCAGCAGTCCGACAGGGGCGTGTTCTACGTTCTTC.

V usage is TRBV28 and J usage is TRBJ2-1; TRBD1 agrees at 11 bases. The J segment lost 8 bases and the V segment lost 1 base, leaving 4 bases of the junction unmatched. This CDR3 has 15 residues. CDR1 and CDR2 from the germline V gene are MDHEN and SYDVKM. Written as DNA, the CDR3 is TGTGCCAGCAGTTTATCCGGGACAGGGGGGCATGAGCAGTTCTTC. The encoded protein is CASSLSGTGGHEQFF.